The clone carrying this T cell receptor (beta chain) was seen a handful of times. This entry comes from a study of regulatory T cells in long-lasting Graves disease. With iRepertoire HTBI primers and Arm-PCR of CDR3 regions, TCR beta libraries were built. From the multiplex PCR reads, TCRdb called clonotypes with MiXCR, one entry per CDR3 protein. The sample carries approximately 400,000 distinct CDR3 sequences, more than 20% recorded once. Germline lookup yields CDR1 LNHDA and CDR2 SQIVND (reference sequence). Trimming left V 6 bases short and J 5 bases short, with 23 bases between. The CDR3 consists of 18 residues. The time point was: persistent/refractory GD, antithyroid drugs over 5 years with positive TRAb. PBMCs were the source of the RNA used for TCR sequencing.

This specimen was peripheral blood mononuclear cells (PBMCs), taken when the disease was refractory, from a patient treated with antithyroid drugs. V usage is TRBV19 and J usage is TRBJ2-6, with no clear D. The origin of this receptor is a middle-aged woman with Graves disease. The CDR3 nucleotides are TGTGCCAGTAGGCCCCCAGCTTCTGCTTTCTCCTGGGCCAACGTCCTGACTTTC. This gives the protein CASRPPASAFSWANVLTF.